Below are 9 T cell receptor beta chains sequenced from a single sample in a study of cytomegalovirus exposure and HLA in healthy donors. The PCR had 60 Vbeta and 13 Jbeta primers. TCRdb's table, derived via immunoSEQ multiplex PCR, lists solely in-frame clones and lacks some. The sample records about 96,000 clones, 60% to 80% being singletons. The sequencing sample was made of PBMCs. These receptors all stem from a man in his fifties or sixties in good health and CMV-seropositive.

The chain has TRBV6-5 and TRBJ1-1; TRBD1 agrees at 8 bases. Trimming took 7 bases from V and 0 from J; bases not matched to a gene: 1. Germline CDR1 is MNHEY and CDR2 is SVGAGI. This CDR3 contains 13 residues. Written as DNA, the CDR3 is TGTGCCAGCACCAGGGGGCTGAACACTGAAGCTTTCTTT. It translates to CASTRGLNTEAFF.

This clone was seen a handful of times. DNA for the CDR3: TGTGCCAGCAGTTTATCCAATAACTATGGCTACACCTTC. Encoded protein: CASSLSNNYGYTF. The rearrangement uses TRBV28 and TRBJ1-2; the D is unclear. V was pared by 1 base and J by 1 base, with 4 bases between. The CDR3 contains 13 residues. CDR1 and CDR2 from the germline V gene are MDHEN and SYDVKM.

The chain employs TRBV6-5 and TRBJ2-1; 8 nucleotides align to TRBD1. The ends lost 5 bases at V and 3 bases at J; junction bases unmatched: 6. The CDR3 loop spans 15 amino acids. Germline values: CDR1 MNHEY, CDR2 SVGAGI. CDR3 region: CASSKDRGSYNEQFF. The CDR3 nucleotides read TGTGCCAGCAGTAAAGACAGGGGAAGCTACAATGAGCAGTTCTTC.

V is TRBV10-3 and J is TRBJ2-5; no clear D. This CDR3 contains 15 residues. Trimming removed 0 bases from V and 2 bases from J, with 10 bases in between. The germline gives CDR1 ENHRY, CDR2 SYGVKD. CDR3 amino acids: CAISESVAVQETQYF. The CDR3 region has the DNA TGTGCCATCAGTGAGTCGGTGGCGGTACAAGAGACCCAGTACTTC.

The genes are TRBV6-1 and TRBJ1-2; 8 nucleotides align to TRBD1. The germline CDR1 and CDR2 sequences are MNHNS and SASEGT. With V trimmed by 6 bases and J by 5 bases, 11 bases remained unmatched. The CDR3 has 15 residues. The CDR3 nucleotides are TGTGCCAGCAGGGAGATGACAGGGGTAGAATATGGCTACACCTTC. This encodes CASREMTGVEYGYTF.

The chain carries TRBV5-1 and TRBJ1-3; D unresolved. V was trimmed by 0 bases and J by 4 bases, leaving 8 bases between them. The CDR3 sequence is 14 residues long. Germline V gives CDR1 SGHRS, CDR2 YFSETQ. CDR3 in DNA: TGCGCCAGCAGCTTGGCCAATTTCGGAAACACCATATATTTT. Its translation is CASSLANFGNTIYF.

This clone has more than one count but fewer than ten. The chain uses TRBV4-2 and TRBJ2-1, with TRBD1 identical over 9 bases. V was clipped by 3 bases and J by 8 bases; unmatched bases: 11. CDR3 size: 16 residues. Per the germline V gene, CDR1 is LGHNA and CDR2 is YNFKEQ. CDR3 bases: TGTGCCAGCAGCCAGGCAGCCGGGACAGGGAGGTATGAGCAGTTCTTC. Translating gives CASSQAAGTGRYEQFF.

This sequence joins TRBV18 and TRBJ1-1, with 10 bases that match TRBD1. V dropped 4 bases and J dropped 1; count of bases not matched to a gene: 3. This CDR3 has 15 amino acids. Germline-derived CDR1 and CDR2 are KGHSH and LQKENI. In DNA, the CDR3 is TGTGCCAGCTCACTGGGACAGGGGCAGAACACTGAAGCTTTCTTT. As protein: CASSLGQGQNTEAFF.

This clone turned up a few times. V and J are TRBV18 and TRBJ1-6, with 11 bases lining up with TRBD1. The CDR3 totals 14 residues. The V gene's germline CDR1 is KGHSH and CDR2 LQKENI. V lost 6 bases to trimming and J lost 10 bases; unmatched junction nucleotides: 5. The CDR3 DNA sequence: TGTGCCAGCTCGGCGGGACAGGGGGGATCACCCCTCCACTTT. It specifies CASSAGQGGSPLHF. Complete variable domain (other parts from reference TRBV18 and TRBJ1-6): NAGVMQNPRHLVRRRGQEARLRCSPMKGHSHVYWYRQLPEEGLKFMVYLQKENIIDESGMPKERFSAEFPKEGPSILRIQQVVRGDSAAYFCASSAGQGGSPLHFGNGTRLTVT.